The clone carrying this T cell receptor (beta chain) was found many times. Its antigen is unidentified. This record comes from a study of early T cells in non-severe SARS-CoV-2 infection. Study-wide points: VDJdb-based annotation leaned toward anti-spike CD8 responses and missed private and CD4 specificities.

Individual cDNA molecules each received unique molecular identifiers attached to them. MiXCR, applied by TCRdb to the 5' RACE reads, yields one record per CDR3 protein. The sample lists about 27,000 distinct CDR3 sequences; 5.4% were seen once. The CDR3 sequence is 13 residues long. Trimming left V 0 bases short and J 7 bases short, with 8 bases between. The V gene's germline CDR1 is SGHRS and CDR2 YFSETQ. This sequence was found in an adult who was a healthcare worker with PCR-confirmed SARS-CoV-2 infection or an uninfected control (not recorded which). The chain couples TRBV5-1 to TRBJ2-4, with D unclear. The specimen was whole blood. The CDR3 region is CASSLGEANIQYF. Written as DNA, the CDR3 is TGCGCCAGCAGCTTGGGAGAAGCGAACATTCAGTACTTC.